This is a list of T cell receptor beta chains from one sample in a study of regulatory T cells in long-lasting Graves disease. TCRdb analysed the multiplex PCR reads with MiXCR anew, one entry per CDR3 protein. The table lists 450,000 or so distinct CDR3 sequences, 20% to 25% of them singletons. The specimen was peripheral blood mononuclear cells (PBMCs), collected when the disease was refractory, from a patient treated with antithyroid drugs. The receptors originated from a female donor with Graves disease. CDR3s include the opening cysteine and the closing phenylalanine or tryptophan. D genes are given only for firm matches. Rows give clone size only sometimes, using once, few, many, or a class for an expanded clone.

TRBV27	.	TRBJ2-7	TRBD2	CASSVRLAGTYEQYF	TGTGCCAGCAGTGTAAGACTAGCTGGTACCTACGAGCAGTACTTC
TRBV2	few	TRBJ1-3	.	CASSATRGPYF	TGTGCCAGCAGTGCGACCAGGGGCCCATATTTT
TRBV14	many	TRBJ2-2	TRBD2	CASSRASGANTGELFF	TGTGCCAGCAGCCGTGCTAGCGGGGCGAACACCGGGGAGCTGTTTTTT
TRBV2	many	TRBJ2-7	TRBD2	CASSEGPSGKTHEQYF	TGTGCCAGCAGTGAAGGTCCTAGCGGCAAAACCCACGAGCAGTACTTC
TRBV12-3/TRBV12-4	.	TRBJ2-3	.	CASNPPPSDTQYF	TGTGCCAGCAACCCCCCCCCCTCAGATACGCAGTATTTT
TRBV7-2	many	TRBJ1-5	.	CASSLEAPQPQHF	TGTGCCAGCAGCTTAGAGGCCCCTCAGCCCCAGCATTTT
TRBV5-5	many	TRBJ2-5	.	CASSMSGWDQETQYF	TGTGCCAGCAGCATGAGTGGCTGGGACCAAGAGACCCAGTACTTC
TRBV5-1	.	TRBJ1-6	TRBD1	CASSLGGTDGSPLHF	TGCGCCAGCAGCTTGGGGGGGACAGATGGTTCACCCCTCCACTTT
TRBV7-9	few	TRBJ1-6	.	CASSRLFREGNSPLHF	TGTGCCAGCAGCCGTTTATTTCGGGAGGGAAATTCACCCCTCCACTTT
TRBV28	many	TRBJ1-1	TRBD1	CASRPGTGGMNTEAFF	TGTGCCAGCAGACCCGGGACAGGGGGCATGAACACTGAAGCTTTCTTT
TRBV5-1	.	TRBJ2-7	.	CASSLDGWLDEQYF	TGCGCCAGCAGCTTGGATGGGTGGCTGGACGAGCAGTACTTC
TRBV12-5	many	TRBJ2-5	.	CASGFVSRETQYF	TGTGCTAGTGGTTTCGTGTCGCGAGAGACCCAGTACTTC
TRBV7-8	few	TRBJ1-2	.	CASSPIFAGAYGYTF	TGTGCCAGCAGCCCCATTTTTGCAGGGGCCTATGGCTACACCTTC
TRBV2	many	TRBJ1-5	.	CASSAQDSNQPQHF	TGTGCCAGCAGTGCCCAAGACAGCAATCAGCCCCAGCATTTT
TRBV20-1	.	TRBJ1-6	.	CSARPRGTAYNSPLHF	TGCAGTGCTAGACCCCGTGGGACTGCCTATAATTCACCCCTCCACTTT
TRBV10-3	many	TRBJ1-2	TRBD1	CAISPGQGSYGYTF	TGTGCCATCAGTCCGGGACAGGGGTCCTATGGCTACACCTTC
TRBV6-1	many	TRBJ2-7	.	CANTGSNRLEQYF	TGTGCCAACACTGGTAGCAACCGGTTGGAGCAGTACTTC
TRBV2	many	TRBJ2-7	.	CASKADSSGGEQYF	TGTGCCAGCAAAGCGGACTCCTCCGGGGGCGAGCAGTACTTC
TRBV7-2	.	TRBJ2-7	.	CASSLVGRSPLNEQYF	TGTGCCAGCAGCTTAGTGGGGAGAAGCCCCCTTAACGAGCAGTACTTC
TRBV10-3	.	TRBJ2-7	TRBD2	CAISDIAGAYEQYF	TGTGCCATCAGTGACATAGCGGGGGCCTACGAGCAGTACTTC
TRBV7-2	few	TRBJ1-5	.	CASSSRLSPQPQHF	TGTGCCAGCAGCTCACGTTTAAGCCCCCAGCCCCAGCATTTT
TRBV15	.	TRBJ1-1	.	CATSRDVGTEAFF	TGTGCCACCAGCAGAGATGTGGGCACTGAAGCTTTCTTT
TRBV7-3	many	TRBJ2-5	.	CASSWTAGETQYF	TGTGCCAGCAGCTGGACAGCTGGGGAGACCCAGTACTTC
TRBV6-5	.	TRBJ1-2	.	CASSYTGIDGYTF	TGTGCCAGCAGTTACACAGGGATAGATGGCTACACCTTC
TRBV6-1	many	TRBJ1-1	TRBD1	CASSAIQGLGTEAFF	TGTGCCAGCAGTGCCATACAGGGGCTTGGCACTGAAGCTTTCTTT
TRBV7-2	.	TRBJ2-3	.	CASRIDSIGTDTQYF	TGTGCCAGCAGAATAGACAGTATAGGCACAGATACGCAGTATTTT
TRBV29-1	many	TRBJ1-2	.	CSVEGTQAGYTF	TGCAGCGTTGAAGGGACCCAAGCTGGCTACACCTTC